The sequence of this T cell receptor beta chain was determined in a study of CD8 T cells in Susac syndrome. As to this clonotype: Its matching antigen is unknown.

Notes on the study in general: Only a relatively small number of individuals were included in the TCR sequencing and HLA analysis.

Reverse transcription of about 0.45 to 1 ug RNA was carried out with random hexamers. TCRdb used MiXCR to reprocess the immunoSEQ multiplex PCR reads, holding one entry per CDR3 protein. The data show some 200,000 distinct CDR3 sequences, roughly 96% seen once. After removal of 6 bases from V and 5 bases from J, the junction contained 8 bases not matched to a gene. Germline loops: CDR1 DFQATT, CDR2 SNEGSKA (reference sequence). The CDR3 loop spans 13 amino acids. J is TRBJ2-7 and V is TRBV20-1; TRBD2 aligns across 9 bases. The source of this sequence is a human donor with multiple sclerosis. Sequenced input: CD4+ T cells from PBMCs. The CDR3: CSASAGGADEQYF. CDR3 coding DNA: TGCAGTGCCTCAGCGGGGGGCGCCGACGAGCAGTACTTC.